These 18 T cell receptor beta chains share one sample of origin, sequenced in a study of cytomegalovirus exposure and HLA in healthy donors. Primers for the PCR totalled 60 Vbeta and 13 Jbeta. TCRdb's table, derived via immunoSEQ multiplex PCR, lists solely in-frame clones and lacks some. The sample consists of 60,000 to 70,000 clones, roughly 79% of them appearing once. Sequencing was done on a sample of PBMCs. The receptors were sampled from a man in his fifties in good health and CMV-seronegative.

The chain links TRBV5-1 to TRBJ2-1; a weak D match, TRBD2 (6 bases). The CDR3 runs to 13 residues. Deletions cut 0 bases from V and 7 bases from J, with 8 bases between. Germline V gives CDR1 SGHRS, CDR2 YFSETQ. CDR3 amino acids: CASSLVGGNEQFF. In DNA form, the CDR3 reads TGCGCCAGCAGCTTGGTCGGGGGTAATGAGCAGTTCTTC.

This rearrangement joins TRBV6-6 to TRBJ2-7; 8 bases are a match to TRBD1. V lost 4 bases, J lost 4 bases, and 9 bases stayed unmatched. CDR3 length: 15 residues. Germline CDR1 is MNHNY and CDR2 is SVGAGI (reference sequence). The CDR3 sequence is CASSSPRTGTYEQYF. As DNA, the CDR3 is TGTGCCAGCAGTTCCCCCAGGACAGGGACATACGAGCAGTACTTC.

J is TRBJ1-2 and V is TRBV5-1; possibly TRBD1 for D (5 bases). The CDR3 has 13 amino acids. V lost 2 bases, J lost 4 bases, and 9 bases lay in between. Per the germline V gene, CDR1 is SGHRS and CDR2 is YFSETQ. This CDR3 reads CASSLDRGYGYTF. CDR3 bases: TGCGCCAGCAGCTTAGACAGAGGCTATGGCTACACCTTC. Together with reference TRBV5-1 and TRBJ1-2, the CDR3 gives the full variable domain: KAGVTQTPRYLIKTRGQQVTLSCSPISGHRSVSWYQQTPGQGLQFLFEYFSETQRNKGNFPGRFSGRQFSNSRSEMNVSTLELGDSALYLCASSLDRGYGYTFGSGTRLTVV.

This sequence joins TRBV18 and TRBJ2-1, with TRBD2 matching 13 bases. This CDR3 contains 15 residues. Germline CDR1 is KGHSH and CDR2 is LQKENI. Unmatched junction bases numbered 9, after V lost 6 bases and J lost 10 bases. The DNA for the CDR3 is TGTGCCAGCTCCCTTGGACTAGCGGGAGCTTGGGAGCAGTTCTTC. This encodes CASSLGLAGAWEQFF. Variable domain in full (rest from reference TRBV18 and TRBJ2-1): NAGVMQNPRHLVRRRGQEARLRCSPMKGHSHVYWYRQLPEEGLKFMVYLQKENIIDESGMPKERFSAEFPKEGPSILRIQQVVRGDSAAYFCASSLGLAGAWEQFFGPGTRLTVL.

CDR3 protein: CASSLRGPDLGSPLHF. CDR3 sequence (DNA): TGTGCCAGTAGCCTAAGGGGGCCAGACCTCGGTTCACCCCTCCACTTT. The genes are TRBV19 and TRBJ1-6; 7 nucleotides agree with TRBD1. Germline V gene data show CDR1 as LNHDA and CDR2 as SQIVND (reference sequence). The trim removed 6 bases at V and 9 bases at J, leaving 14 bases unmatched. The CDR3 is 16 amino acids.

The chain couples TRBV10-3 to TRBJ1-2; weak D call: TRBD1 (6 bases). Per germline, CDR1 ENHRY and CDR2 SYGVKD. This CDR3 is 12 amino acids long. V lost 4 bases, J lost 7 bases, and 10 bases lay in between. CDR3 in amino acids: CAISGGRTGYTF. CDR3 in DNA: TGTGCCATCAGTGGGGGGCGGACTGGCTACACCTTC.

This clone was found once. The chain is built from TRBV4-2 and TRBJ2-5; 10 nucleotides line up with TRBD1. The length of the CDR3 is 15 residues. V lost 4 bases, J lost 4 bases, and 6 bases stayed unmatched. The germline CDR1 and CDR2 sequences are LGHNA and YNFKEQ. The CDR3 sequence is CASSRDRGLGETQYF. CDR3 DNA: TGTGCCAGCAGCCGTGACAGGGGGCTGGGAGAGACCCAGTACTTC.

The rearrangement uses TRBV4-3 and TRBJ2-7, with 10 positions matching TRBD1. Germline V CDR1 and CDR2: LGHNA, YSLEER. CDR3 size: 15 residues. J gave up 3 bases and V 0 bases, and 2 bases lay outside the gene matches. CDR3 region: CASSQDRTGGYEQYF. The CDR3 DNA follows: TGCGCCAGCAGCCAAGATAGGACAGGGGGCTACGAGCAGTACTTC.

This chain joins TRBV13 and TRBJ2-1, with TRBD2 identical over 13 bases. Germline values: CDR1 PRHDT, CDR2 FYEKMQ (reference sequence). With V trimmed by 6 bases and J by 9 bases, 8 bases remained unmatched. There are 15 residues in the CDR3. The CDR3 reads CASRLGLAGLTEQFF. The CDR3 coding sequence is TGTGCCAGCAGATTGGGACTAGCGGGGTTGACTGAGCAGTTCTTC.

The chain carries TRBV5-1 and TRBJ2-5; 9 bases line up with TRBD1. The ends lost 8 bases at V and 2 bases at J; junction bases unmatched: 4. There are 13 residues in the CDR3. Germline CDR1 is SGHRS and CDR2 is YFSETQ. DNA for the CDR3: TGCGCCAGTAGGACAGGGGTTCAAGAGACCCAGTACTTC. It yields the protein CASRTGVQETQYF.

This clone was counted a single time. The genes are TRBV30 and TRBJ2-3, with D perhaps assigned TRBD1 or TRBD2 (6 bases each). V shed 5 bases and J shed 0 bases, with 18 bases lying between them. The CDR3 covers 16 residues. Germline V lookup: CDR1 GTSNPN, CDR2 SVGIG (reference sequence). As DNA, the CDR3 is TGTGCCTGGGGTGGGGGGCGGCCTTCTAGCACAGATACGCAGTATTTT. Its protein product is CAWGGGRPSSTDTQYF.

The genes are TRBV28 and TRBJ1-4; 7 bases agree with TRBD1. The CDR3 has 14 residues. In germline, CDR1 is MDHEN, CDR2 SYDVKM. J gave up 10 bases and V 4 bases, and 9 bases lay outside the gene matches. The CDR3 DNA is TGTGCCAGCAGTTGGGGACAGCGCGGGGTAAAACTGTTTTTT. Translating gives CASSWGQRGVKLFF.

This clone was observed a single time. The CDR3: CASSLGGGEQYF. The CDR3 nucleotides read TGTGCCAGCAGTTTGGGGGGAGGCGAGCAGTACTTC. The chain joins TRBV27 to TRBJ2-7; D is possibly TRBD2 (6 bases). The CDR3 totals 12 residues. Looked up from germline, CDR1 is MNHEY and CDR2 is SMNVEV (reference sequence). Trimming took 3 bases from V and 6 from J, leaving 9 bases between them.

In its sample, this clone was seen a few times. This sequence joins TRBV5-1 and TRBJ2-2; 9 nucleotides match TRBD2. The CDR3 has 18 residues. The V gene's germline CDR1 is SGHRS and CDR2 YFSETQ. J gave up 3 bases and V 4 bases, and 13 bases lay outside the gene matches. In DNA form, the CDR3 reads TGCGCCAGCAGCCCGGGAATTAGCGGGAGTTTTGACACCGGGGAGCTGTTTTTT. Residues: CASSPGISGSFDTGELFF.

The chain employs TRBV19 and TRBJ1-5; the D is unclear. V was cut by 10 bases and J by 0 bases, with 16 bases left in between. The CDR3 runs to 15 residues. Per germline, CDR1 LNHDA and CDR2 SQIVND (reference sequence). DNA of the CDR3: TGTGCCATCTCCCGGGGTCCTTATAGCAATCAGCCCCAGCATTTT. Protein: CAISRGPYSNQPQHF.

V gene TRBV27 combines with J gene TRBJ1-4; D gene uncertain. From germline, CDR1 is MNHEY and CDR2 SMNVEV (reference sequence). V lost 1 base, J lost 7 bases, and 10 bases lay in between. This CDR3 is built from 14 residues. CDR3 DNA sequence: TGTGCCAGCAGTTTATTGGGGAGCCCTGAAAAACTGTTTTTT. Its protein product is CASSLLGSPEKLFF.

This chain uses TRBV5-1 with TRBJ2-3, with D unresolved. V was pared by 0 bases and J by 1 base, with 12 bases between. CDR3 length: 16 residues. CDR1 is SGHRS and CDR2 is YFSETQ in the germline V gene. As DNA, the CDR3 is TGCGCCAGCAGCTTGGCCGTCAGTTCAGGCACAGATACGCAGTATTTT. The encoded protein is CASSLAVSSGTDTQYF. The whole variable domain, filled in from reference TRBV5-1 and TRBJ2-3, reads KAGVTQTPRYLIKTRGQQVTLSCSPISGHRSVSWYQQTPGQGLQFLFEYFSETQRNKGNFPGRFSGRQFSNSRSEMNVSTLELGDSALYLCASSLAVSSGTDTQYFGPGTRLTVL.

The chain has TRBV28 and TRBJ1-2, with D maybe TRBD1 (5 bases). In germline, CDR1 is MDHEN, CDR2 SYDVKM. The V and J ends lost 2 bases and 5 bases respectively, with 12 bases between them. The CDR3 sequence is 14 residues long. CDR3 in amino acids: CASSLVAGRYGYTF. In DNA form, the CDR3 reads TGTGCCAGCAGTTTAGTCGCAGGGAGGTATGGCTACACCTTC.